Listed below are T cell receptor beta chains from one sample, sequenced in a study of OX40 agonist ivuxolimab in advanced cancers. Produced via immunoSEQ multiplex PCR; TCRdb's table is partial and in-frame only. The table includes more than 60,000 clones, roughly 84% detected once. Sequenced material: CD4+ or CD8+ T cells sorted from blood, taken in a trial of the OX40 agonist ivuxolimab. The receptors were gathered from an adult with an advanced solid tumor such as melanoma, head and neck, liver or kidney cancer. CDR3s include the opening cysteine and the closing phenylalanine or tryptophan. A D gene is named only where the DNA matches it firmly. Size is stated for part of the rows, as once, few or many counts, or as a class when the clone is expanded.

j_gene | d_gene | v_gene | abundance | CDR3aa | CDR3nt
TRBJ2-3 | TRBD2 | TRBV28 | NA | CASSRGGAGTDTQYF | TGTGCCAGCAGCCGCGGGGGGGCCGGCACAGATACGCAGTATTTT
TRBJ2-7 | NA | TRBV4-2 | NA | CASSQEDGMDKSYEQYF | TGTGCCAGCAGCCAAGAAGACGGGATGGACAAATCCTACGAGCAGTACTTC
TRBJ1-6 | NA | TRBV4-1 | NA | CASSQVGDKLPLHF | TGCGCCAGCAGCCAAGTGGGTGATAAGTTGCCCCTCCACTTT
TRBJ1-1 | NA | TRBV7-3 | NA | CASSPGTNTEAFF | TGTGCCAGCAGCCCCGGCACGAACACTGAAGCTTTCTTT
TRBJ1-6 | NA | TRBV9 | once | CASSAADYNSPLHF | TGTGCCAGCAGCGCCGCGGACTATAATTCACCCCTCCACTTT
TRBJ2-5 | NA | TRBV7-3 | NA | CASSLGPGQETQYF | TGTGCCAGCAGCTTAGGGCCAGGCCAAGAGACCCAGTACTTC
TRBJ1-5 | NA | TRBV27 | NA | CASSSPERNQPQHF | TGTGCCAGCAGTTCCCCTGAGAGGAATCAGCCCCAGCATTTT
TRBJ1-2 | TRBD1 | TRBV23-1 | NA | CANIRYRDRDLNYYGYTF | TGCGCCAACATCCGCTACCGGGACAGGGACTTGAATTACTATGGCTACACCTTC
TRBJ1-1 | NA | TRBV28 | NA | CASSRTANTEAFF | TGTGCCAGCAGTCGGACAGCTAACACTGAAGCTTTCTTT
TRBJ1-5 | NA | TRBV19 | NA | CASNTLGSGGFKQPQHF | TGTGCCAGTAACACGCTCGGCTCGGGCGGCTTTAAGCAGCCCCAGCATTTT
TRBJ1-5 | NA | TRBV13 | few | CASSLGPFGGGNQPQHF | TGTGCCAGCAGCTTAGGCCCGTTTGGAGGGGGCAATCAGCCCCAGCATTTT
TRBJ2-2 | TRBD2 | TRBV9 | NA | CASSPSPSLGGTGELFF | TGTGCCAGCAGCCCGAGCCCCTCTTTGGGGGGGACGGGGGAGCTGTTTTTT
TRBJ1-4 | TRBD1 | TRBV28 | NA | CASSLSRGQEKLFF | TGTGCCAGCAGTTTGAGTAGGGGGCAAGAAAAACTGTTTTTT
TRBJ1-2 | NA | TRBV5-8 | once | CASSYSTSNYGYTF | TGTGCCAGCAGCTATTCCACATCTAACTATGGCTACACCTTC
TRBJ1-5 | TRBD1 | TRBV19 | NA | CASRIGQGIPYSNQPQHF | TGTGCCAGTCGAATAGGACAGGGGATCCCTTATAGCAATCAGCCCCAGCATTTT
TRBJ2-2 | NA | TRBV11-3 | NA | CASSQGATLTGELFF | TGTGCCAGCAGTCAGGGCGCCACGTTAACCGGGGAGCTGTTTTTT
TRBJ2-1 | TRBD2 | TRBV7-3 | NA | CASSLSGGHNEQFF | TGTGCCAGCAGCTTGAGCGGGGGGCACAATGAGCAGTTCTTC
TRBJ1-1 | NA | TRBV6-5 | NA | CASSPGDSREAFF | TGTGCCAGCAGCCCAGGGGATAGTCGGGAAGCTTTCTTT
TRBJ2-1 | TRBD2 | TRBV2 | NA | CASRGGSYNEQFF | TGTGCCAGCAGGGGGGGGTCCTACAATGAGCAGTTCTTC
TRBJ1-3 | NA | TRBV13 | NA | CASSLAQLGTIYF | TGTGCCAGCAGCTTAGCCCAGCTAGGCACCATATATTTT
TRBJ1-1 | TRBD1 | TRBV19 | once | CASEQGAYGTEAFF | TGTGCCAGCGAACAGGGGGCGTACGGAACTGAAGCTTTCTTT
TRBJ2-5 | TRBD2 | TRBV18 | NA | CASSQTSGANTRQETQYF | TGTGCCAGCTCCCAAACGAGCGGGGCCAACACCAGACAGGAGACCCAGTACTTC
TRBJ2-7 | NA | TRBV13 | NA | CASSLVGGEQYF | TGTGCCAGCAGCTTAGTCGGAGGCGAGCAGTACTTC
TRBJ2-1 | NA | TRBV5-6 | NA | CASILNWRAYNEQFF | TGTGCCAGCATCCTCAACTGGCGGGCCTACAATGAGCAGTTCTTC
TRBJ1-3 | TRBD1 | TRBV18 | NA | CASSPLSLQGVGNTIYF | TGTGCCAGCTCACCCCTTTCGTTACAGGGGGTTGGAAACACCATATATTTT
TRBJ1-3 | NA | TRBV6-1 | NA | CASSAGGSGNTIYF | TGTGCCAGCAGTGCTGGGGGGTCTGGAAACACCATATATTTT
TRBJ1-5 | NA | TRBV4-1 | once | CASSQENGRNQPQHF | TGCGCCAGCAGCCAAGAAAATGGGCGCAATCAGCCCCAGCATTTT
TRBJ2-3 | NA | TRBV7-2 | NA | CASSLVPGFTDTQYF | TGTGCCAGCAGCTTAGTTCCAGGGTTCACAGATACGCAGTATTTT
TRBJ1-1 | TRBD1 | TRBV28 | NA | CASSTNRGVAFF | TGTGCCAGCAGTACCAACAGGGGGGTGGCTTTCTTT
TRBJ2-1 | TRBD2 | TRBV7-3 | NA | CASSSSGTRYEQFF | TGTGCCAGCAGCTCTTCCGGGACTAGATATGAGCAGTTCTTC
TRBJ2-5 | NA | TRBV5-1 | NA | CASSYQETQYF | TGCGCCAGCAGCTACCAAGAGACCCAGTACTTC
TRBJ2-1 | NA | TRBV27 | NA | CASSLVEFF | TGTGCCAGCAGTTTGGTCGAGTTCTTC
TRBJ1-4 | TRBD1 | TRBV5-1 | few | CASSLRTGEGKLFF | TGCGCCAGCAGCTTACGGACAGGGGAGGGAAAACTGTTTTTT
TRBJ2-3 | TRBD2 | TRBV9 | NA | CASSVEAGTVTDTQYF | TGTGCCAGCAGCGTAGAAGCGGGGACCGTCACAGATACGCAGTATTTT
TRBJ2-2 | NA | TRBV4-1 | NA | CASSQPQWQAETGELFF | TGCGCCAGCAGCCAGCCTCAATGGCAGGCGGAAACCGGGGAGCTGTTTTTT
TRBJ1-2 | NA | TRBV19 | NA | CASSIRDYGYTF | TGTGCCAGTAGTATCAGGGACTATGGCTACACCTTC